This TCR beta chain was captured by sequencing in a study of blood T cell repertoires in COVID-19 (dated by TCRdb to 2018 to 2020). In the study overall: Samples covering the acute and convalescent phases of COVID-19 were provided by collaborators in the United States, Italy and Spain. The dataset comprised deeply sampled blood TCRbeta repertoires from subjects exposed to, actively infected with, or recovered from COVID-19. HLA class I and class II types, where available, came from metadata supplied by the sample provider rather than from assay-based typing. Samples came from the ongoing ImmuneRACE study (first 160 participants) plus 1,254 subjects from 6 global collaborators. The repertoires were released in a freely available public database intended as a resource for research on the immune response to SARS-CoV-2. The prospective study material was composed of cDNA or gDNA derived from T cells, B-cell-depleted T cells, or PBMCs. A de-identified subject ID, COVID-19 status, age in years and sex were almost always included in the sample metadata. What the work shows at the level of the full study, not this receptor alone: The quantity of clinical and demographic metadata differed by source and by participant and was supplied without curation.

The CDR3 goes from the cysteine to the phenylalanine over 17 residues. CDR3 DNA only is kept here, 51 bases in frame from base 1. As encoded in the germline V gene, CDR1 is LGHNA while CDR2 is YNFKEQ. Trimmed from V: 0 bases; trimmed from J: 5 bases; junction bases lacking a gene match: 11. In regard to this clone: The antigen it recognizes is unknown. Base qualities are not provided; no much larger clone lies one nucleotide away.

Another Seattle source contributed samples from volunteer blood donors who had recovered from COVID-19. The collaborating institutions used their own protocols to collect whole blood in K2EDTA tubes. For TCRbeta analysis, collaborators shipped samples as frozen whole blood, isolated PBMCs, or DNA extracted from either of those sample types. TCRbeta CDR3 regions were amplified from genomic DNA by means of the immunoSEQ Assay, a bias-controlled multiplex PCR. Regarding the original processing steps: Within the assay, amplification of reference gene primers was used to estimate how many nucleated cells each sample contained. To quantify the absolute abundance of each unique TCRbeta CDR3 rearrangement, sequence reads were collapsed and filtered. Productive Simpson clonality was computed per sample as the square root of Simpson's diversity index over productive rearrangements. In its TCRdb copy, this immuneACCESS table keeps in-frame sequences only and misses some clones. Where compared with another copy, unresolved V genes explain less than half of these, and the others have no known cause. The V and J calls and the clone size are those of that table, but D and trimming were determined from the DNA. For this sample the table gives some 260,000 clones, of which roughly 90% were detected only once. The ten largest clones take up roughly 2% of the sample.

The receptor chain draws on TRBV4-2 and TRBJ2-5, and TRBD2 aligns with 8 junction nucleotides. This TCR derives from a woman between 35 and 50 years old who had recovered from COVID-19. Sequenced sample: peripheral blood. The sequence in DNA is TGTGCCAGCAGCCAAGATCAGGGGCGGGGGGCCCGGGAGACCCAGTACTTC. Its coded protein is CASSQDQGRGARETQYF.